The TCR beta chain described here comes from a study of lymphopenia after photon versus proton radiotherapy. Data came from immunoSEQ multiplex PCR; TCRdb stores just in-frame clones and leaves some out. The sample yields around 160,000 clones, 88% seen once. Comments on this clone: No antigen is known for it.

Germline V gene sequence: CDR1 KGHSH, CDR2 LQKENI. Trimming cost V 6 bases and J 0 bases, with 11 bases left between them. CDR3 length equals 14 residues. The study's findings and limits: In patients who died, overall survival fell as post-nadir TCR diversity dropped more. Under photons, naive T cells and diversity fell while effector/memory populations rose. Oligoclonal CD8+ Temra expansion after nadir drove photon patients' diversity drop. Only patients who died were analyzed for survival; proton advantage is unproven.

The rearrangement uses TRBV18 and TRBJ1-2; D is ambiguous. The sequence derives from a man aged 50-60 years with gastric cancer. The sequencing here drew on peripheral blood, taken from a patient treated with photon-based radiotherapy. The CDR3 coding sequence is TGTGCCAGCTCCCCCCAGGCATCTAACTATGGCTACACCTTC. Translation gives CASSPQASNYGYTF. Drawing the rest from reference TRBV18 and TRBJ1-2, the complete variable domain is NAGVMQNPRHLVRRRGQEARLRCSPMKGHSHVYWYRQLPEEGLKFMVYLQKENIIDESGMPKERFSAEFPKEGPSILRIQQVVRGDSAAYFCASSPQASNYGYTFGSGTRLTVV.